This TCR beta chain was captured in a study of cytomegalovirus exposure and HLA in healthy donors. The V and J ends lost 6 bases and 4 bases, in that order; junction bases with no gene match: 7. This CDR3 is 14 amino acids long. The germline gives CDR1 MNHEY, CDR2 SVGAGI. For this clone: Its target is unknown.

General observations from the study: For presence/absence analyses, sequencing depth was assumed to be roughly uniform across donors. Reports state that TCR beta sequences accurately predicted most subjects' HLA-A and HLA-B alleles. It was in a later analysis that TCR association rates were seen to vary by HLA locus, highest for DRB1 and lowest for HLA-C. Most TCR sequences were seen very rarely across donors, but some public TCRs occurred in many.

PCR was performed using 60 Vbeta and 13 Jbeta primers. Produced via immunoSEQ multiplex PCR; TCRdb's table is partial and in-frame only. This sample has 150,000 to 200,000 clones, with 80% found just once. This receptor was taken from a man younger than 45 in good health and CMV-seropositive. V usage is TRBV6-5 and J usage is TRBJ1-2, with 8 nucleotides matching TRBD1. Sequencing was carried out using PBMCs. Written as DNA, the CDR3 is TGTGCCAGCAGCCCAGGGGGCCGGATCTATGGCTACACCTTC. Its translation is CASSPGGRIYGYTF.